This T cell receptor (beta chain) was observed in a study of T cell responses to AZD1222 COVID-19 vaccine. Broader study findings: None of the repertoires were sampled until the peak T cell response had passed. The donor group comprised mostly white British people and more females; the analysis possibly underestimated clonal diversity.

As regards this clone: Its antigen is currently unknown.

Sequencing used immunoSEQ multiplex PCR; TCRdb keeps in-frame clones, though not all of them. The table includes 80,000 to 100,000 clones, approximately 86% detected once. The sequence was collected from an adult in good health. The sample was peripheral blood, taken on day 0 of AZD1222 vaccination.

CDR3 region: CASSSDAKNSPLHF. Here the CDR3 DNA reads TGTGCCAGCAGCTCGGACGCAAAGAATTCACCCCTCCACTTT. The rearrangement joins TRBV9 to TRBJ1-6; D is ambiguous. CDR3 length: 14 residues. The V gene's germline CDR1 is SGDLS and CDR2 YYNGEE. V lost 4 bases and J 7 bases, leaving 12 bases between the germline ends.